This T cell receptor (beta chain) was identified during a study of regulatory T cells in long-lasting Graves disease. With iRepertoire HTBI primers and Arm-PCR of CDR3 regions, TCR beta libraries were built. TCRdb analysed the multiplex PCR reads with MiXCR anew, one entry per CDR3 protein. This table has 550,000 to 650,000 distinct CDR3 sequences, about 16% appearing once. Time point here: newly diagnosed GD, antithyroid drugs for less than 3 months. The TCR library was prepared using RNA isolated from PBMCs. This CDR3 contains 14 residues. Per germline, CDR1 LNHDA and CDR2 SQIVND (reference sequence). Trimming pared 7 bases from V and 1 base from J, leaving 11 bases between. The same data also went into a second study, on T cells in Graves' hyperthyroidism and ophthalmopathy. This second report adds: The HTBI set primed first-round TCR CDR3 RT-PCR. Ophthalmopathy and stable hyperthyroidism were separated by a 13 V-J model. The model's output predicted ophthalmopathy at a median of about 6.5 months prior to onset.

This TCR came from a man aged 18-30 years with Graves disease. Sequencing used peripheral blood mononuclear cells (PBMCs), obtained at new diagnosis, from a patient treated with antithyroid drugs. This chain links TRBV19 with TRBJ1-5; D is perhaps TRBD1 (5 bases). This chain's CDR3 is CASKAGTSNQPQHF. CDR3 nucleotides: TGTGCCAGTAAAGCAGGGACGAGCAATCAGCCCCAGCATTTT.